The 11 T cell receptor beta chains presented below share a single source sample, sequenced in a study of vaccination effects on CD4 cells after COVID-19. The data were produced by immunoSEQ multiplex PCR, yet TCRdb's version contains in-frame clones alone and is incomplete. The table shows approximately 31,000 clones, with around two thirds occurring only once. What these receptors recognize is not known. CD4+ T cells were isolated after around ten days of culture. Two-dose vaccination with either BNT162b2 or mRNA-1273 was given to the participants. Sequencing was performed on CD4+ T cells from PBMCs cultured without peptide, taken after COVID-19 vaccination. These TCRs come from a human donor who received a COVID-19 vaccine.

This chain connects TRBV30 to TRBJ1-4; no definite D call. Germline-derived CDR1 and CDR2 are GTSNPN and SVGIG (reference sequence). This CDR3 is 17 amino acids long. The ends were cut back, 2 bases at V and 5 bases at J, with 21 bases in the middle. The CDR3 reads CAWSYSKWSLGNEKLFF. For the CDR3, the DNA is TGTGCCTGGAGTTATTCGAAATGGTCCCTCGGAAATGAAAAACTGTTTTTT.

The gene calls are TRBV6-2 or TRBV6-3 and TRBJ2-7; the match to TRBD2 covers 7 bases. The J segment lost 0 bases and the V segment lost 3 bases, leaving 5 bases of the junction unmatched. Germline-derived CDR1 and CDR2 are MNHEY and SVGEGT. This CDR3 is built from 15 residues. CDR3 loop: CASSYQRGLSYEQYF. CDR3 nucleotide sequence: TGTGCCAGCAGTTATCAGCGGGGACTCTCCTACGAGCAGTACTTC.

This clone was seen a handful of times. V usage is TRBV2 and J usage is TRBJ1-5; TRBD1 matches at 11 bases. This CDR3 has 15 amino acids. J gave up 4 bases and V 3 bases, and 2 bases lay outside the gene matches. Germline V gene lookup returns CDR1 SNHLY and CDR2 FYNNEI. DNA for the CDR3: TGTGCCAGCAGTGAGGACAGGGGGCCGAATCAGCCCCAGCATTTT. The encoded protein is CASSEDRGPNQPQHF. The full variable domain, in which reference TRBV2 and TRBJ1-5 provide the parts outside the CDR3, is EPEVTQTPSHQVTQMGQEVILRCVPISNHLYFYWYRQILGQKVEFLVSFYNNEISEKSEIFDDQFSVERPDGSNFTLKIRSTKLEDSAMYFCASSEDRGPNQPQHFGDGTRLSIL.

The V and J genes are TRBV19 and TRBJ2-7; 7 bases align to TRBD2. CDR1 is LNHDA, CDR2 SQIVND, per germline (reference sequence). After removal of 5 bases from V and 1 base from J, the junction contained 8 bases not matched to a gene. This CDR3 is built from 15 residues. This chain's CDR3 is CASSVGLTMSYEQYF. In DNA, the CDR3 is TGTGCCAGTAGTGTGGGACTAACGATGTCCTACGAGCAGTACTTC.

The V call is TRBV28, the J call TRBJ2-7; unclear D gene. Trimming took 2 bases from V and 3 from J, leaving 11 bases between them. The CDR3 consists of 14 residues. Germline V gene data show CDR1 as MDHEN and CDR2 as SYDVKM. CDR3 in amino acids: CASSLTHSGYEQYF. CDR3 sequence (DNA): TGTGCCAGCAGTTTAACGCACAGTGGCTACGAGCAGTACTTC.

The chain couples TRBV19 to TRBJ1-3, with D perhaps TRBD1 (5 bases). This CDR3 is built from 15 residues. Trimming left V 7 bases short and J 0 bases short, with 13 bases between. The germline V gene encodes CDR1 LNHDA and CDR2 SQIVND (reference sequence). The CDR3 DNA reads as TGTGCCAGTACGGGGACGTCTAGCTCTGGAAACACCATATATTTT. Its protein is CASTGTSSSGNTIYF.

The V call is TRBV12-3 or TRBV12-4, the J call TRBJ2-2; D gene unclear. Trimming took 7 bases from V and 1 from J, leaving 4 bases between them. The CDR3 loop spans 12 amino acids. The CDR3, as DNA: TGTGCCAGCATCGAGAACACCGGGGAGCTGTTTTTT. Amino acids: CASIENTGELFF.

The CDR3 bases are TGTGCCAGCAGCCCTGGACAGGGCGGGCATCAGCCCCAGCATTTT. Translation gives CASSPGQGGHQPQHF. V is TRBV11-2 and J is TRBJ1-5; TRBD1 matches 8 bases. Germline V lookup: CDR1 SGHAT, CDR2 FQNNGV. CDR3 length equals 15 residues. The J segment lost 5 bases and the V segment lost 5 bases, leaving 8 bases of the junction unmatched. The entire variable domain, with the rest obtained from reference TRBV11-2 and TRBJ1-5, is as follows: EAGVAQSPRYKIIEKRQSVAFWCNPISGHATLYWYQQILGQGPKLLIQFQNNGVVDDSQLPKDRFSAERLKGVDSTLKIQPAKLEDSAVYLCASSPGQGGHQPQHFGDGTRLSIL.

This clone was detected once. The chain recombines TRBV11-2 with TRBJ2-1, with 7 bases fitting TRBD1. With V trimmed by 1 base and J by 6 bases, 6 bases remained unmatched. The CDR3 loop spans 15 amino acids. Looked up from germline, CDR1 is SGHAT and CDR2 is FQNNGV. CDR3 in amino acids: CASSLGSGQTNEQFF. CDR3 DNA: TGTGCCAGCAGCTTAGGCTCGGGACAGACCAATGAGCAGTTCTTC.

This clone has more than one count but fewer than ten. This sequence joins TRBV14 and TRBJ1-6; TRBD1 is a possible D gene (6 bases). Germline lookup yields CDR1 SGHDN and CDR2 FVKESK. The CDR3 is made up of 15 amino acids. The V gene lost 3 bases and the J gene lost 3 bases, with 9 bases spanning the gap. CDR3 protein: CASSQGTHYNSPLHF. DNA of the CDR3: TGTGCCAGCAGCCAGGGGACACACTATAATTCACCCCTCCACTTT.

This clone is deemed medium-sized (0.01 to 0.1%). V and J are TRBV5-4 and TRBJ1-1; the match to TRBD1 covers 7 bases. The CDR3 runs to 15 residues. The V gene's germline CDR1 is SGHNT and CDR2 YYREEE (reference sequence). Unmatched junction bases numbered 7, after V lost 4 bases and J lost 1 base. CDR3 in amino acids: CASSGGTEANTEAFF. CDR3 sequence (DNA): TGTGCCAGCAGCGGCGGGACAGAAGCGAACACTGAAGCTTTCTTT.